The clone carrying this T cell receptor beta chain was observed a few times. No antigen is known for it. The same CDR3 is also encoded by other DNA sequences in this sample. The data are from a study of shared clonotypes between healthy human individuals. Whole-study context: Every donor yielded three CD4 naive, three CD4 memory, two CD8 naive and one CD8 memory plate. General observations from the study: The study's rarefaction showed incomplete sorted-subset sequencing despite large depth.

The method was immunoSEQ multiplex PCR; TCRdb's version includes in-frame clones alone and lacks a portion of them. The repertoire holds more than 2 million clones, with approximately 96% as singletons. Each of the donors was a healthy adult who was HIV-negative and had not had a recent acute infection or vaccination. Only Caucasian adults living in Nashville, Tennessee served as donors. The sample taken for sequencing was naive CD4+ T cells sorted from blood. Subset denoted: CD45RA+ positively selected. The origin of this receptor is a man in his late teens or twenties in good health.

CDR3 nucleotide sequence: TGCGCCAGCAGCCTACCGGGACAGTCCTACGAGCAGTACTTC. This codes for CASSLPGQSYEQYF. The chain couples TRBV5-1 to TRBJ2-7; 7 nucleotides match TRBD1. Germline V gene sequence: CDR1 SGHRS, CDR2 YFSETQ. After removal of 4 bases from V and 1 base from J, the junction contained 5 bases not matched to a gene. This CDR3 has 14 amino acids.